This TCR beta chain was observed in a study of shared clonotypes between healthy human individuals. Samples underwent the assay at deep level. The input for sorted-subset replicate PCRs was approximately 200 ng DNA, 25,000 to 35,000 T cell genomes. Source study methods: ImmunoSEQ sequences covered only the junction and lacked quality scores; filtering therefore differed. The table came from immunoSEQ multiplex PCR; TCRdb's copy has only in-frame clones and leaves some out. V and J calls and clone size come straight from that table; D and trimming were deduced from the DNA. The sample lists a few million clones, more than 80% seen once, with around 0.14% in the top ten. This CDR3 region has 13 residues. The V gene lost 8 bases and the J gene lost 6 bases, with 11 bases spanning the gap. Germline V CDR1 and CDR2: WSHSY, SAAADI.

Sequenced: naive CD4+ T cells sorted from blood. Indicated subset: CD45RA+ positively selected. This chain links TRBV10-2 with TRBJ1-6; no firm D call. This TCR came from a man between 18 and 35 years old in good health. The CDR3 sequence: CASCRQLNSPLHF. The CDR3 DNA reads as TGCGCCAGCTGTAGGCAGCTTAATTCACCCCTCCACTTT.